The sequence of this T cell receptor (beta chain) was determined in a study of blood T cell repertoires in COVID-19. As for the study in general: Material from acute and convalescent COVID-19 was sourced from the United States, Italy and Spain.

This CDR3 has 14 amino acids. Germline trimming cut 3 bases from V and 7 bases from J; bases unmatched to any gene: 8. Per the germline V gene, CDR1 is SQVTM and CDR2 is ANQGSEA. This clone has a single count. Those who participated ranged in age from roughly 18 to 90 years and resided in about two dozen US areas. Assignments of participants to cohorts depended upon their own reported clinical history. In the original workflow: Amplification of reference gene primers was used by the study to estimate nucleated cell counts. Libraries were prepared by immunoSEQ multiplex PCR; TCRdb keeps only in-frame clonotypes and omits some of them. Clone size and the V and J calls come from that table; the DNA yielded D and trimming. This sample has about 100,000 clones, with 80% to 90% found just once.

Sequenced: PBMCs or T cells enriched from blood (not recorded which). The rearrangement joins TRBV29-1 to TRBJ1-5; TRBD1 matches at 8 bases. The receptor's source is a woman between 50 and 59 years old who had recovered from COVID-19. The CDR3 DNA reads TGCAGCGTTGATGGACAGGGAGGCGGACAGCCCCAGCATTTT. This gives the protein CSVDGQGGGQPQHF. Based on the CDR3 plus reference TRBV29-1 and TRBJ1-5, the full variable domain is SAVISQKPSRDICQRGTSLTIQCQVDSQVTMMFWYRQQPGQSLTLIATANQGSEATYESGFVIDKFPISRPNLTFSTLTVSNMSPEDSSIYLCSVDGQGGGQPQHFGDGTRLSIL.